The clone carrying this T cell receptor (beta chain) was counted at least ten times. Its antigen is currently unknown. This sample stems from a study of early T cells in non-severe SARS-CoV-2 infection. Study background: Chains were not paired, and sequencing was done on bulk RNA from unsorted whole blood.

In TCRdb, the 5' RACE reads were re-called with MiXCR into one record per CDR3 protein. The table lists approximately 18,000 distinct CDR3 sequences, 5% of them singletons. The V gene end was trimmed by 7 bases and the J gene end by 6 bases; junction bases not matched to a gene: 6. Germline values: CDR1 SGHAT, CDR2 FQNNGV. The CDR3 loop spans 14 amino acids. Study-level findings and limits: Anti-spike CD8 responses were favored by VDJdb matching, which missed private and CD4 specificities.

Source material: whole blood. The chain employs TRBV11-2 and TRBJ2-2; 9 nucleotides align to TRBD2. The sequence derives from an adult who was a healthcare worker with PCR-confirmed SARS-CoV-2 infection or an uninfected control (not recorded which). The CDR3 bases are TGTGCCAGCACCCTAGCGGGAAGCGCCGGGGAGCTGTTTTTT. Amino acid sequence: CASTLAGSAGELFF.